The sequence of this TCR beta chain was determined in a study of blood T cells in healthy people across ages. The authors ran a second PCR of about 7 to 11 cycles using a sample-barcoded 5' primer and a J-beta primer mix. Every cDNA molecule bore a tag from a template-switch adaptor containing 12 random nucleotides. TCRdb fed the 5' RACE reads into MiXCR, producing one record per CDR3 protein. The table records about 840,000 distinct CDR3 sequences, roughly 28% of them present only once. The CDR3 sequence is 13 residues long. The germline V gene has CDR1 SQVTM and CDR2 ANQGSEA. The V and J ends lost 3 bases and 4 bases, in that order; junction bases with no gene match: 1. This sample was shared with a second study, whose subject was T cells of mothers and their children.

The sample taken for sequencing was blood. The TCR sequence derives from a woman aged 40 to 50 in good health. V and J are TRBV29-1 and TRBJ2-3, with 10 bases identical to TRBD1. The CDR3 DNA is TGCAGCGTTGAGGGACAGGGGCCAGATACGCAGTATTTT. This translates into CSVEGQGPDTQYF.